This entry lists 20 T cell receptor beta chains sequenced from one sample in a study of Ad26.COV2.S vaccination and SARS-CoV-2 variants. Profiling relied on immunoSEQ multiplex PCR, and the TCRdb table lists in-frame clones only, not all of them. The sample has approximately 450,000 clones, approximately 90% seen once. Treatment indicated: around 19 received Ad26.COV2.S at low or high dose, single or two shots; 5 received placebo; per-sample allocation not given. Day 63 following the first vaccine or placebo injection was when the samples were taken. Sequencing was performed on peripheral blood, taken in a trial of Ad26.COV2.S vaccine versus placebo. The receptor source for this set is a person between 18 and 65 years old who received the Ad26.COV2.S COVID-19 vaccine or a placebo.

The chain joins TRBV6-2 or TRBV6-3 to TRBJ1-5; perhaps TRBD1 as D (5 bases). Trimming left V 3 bases short and J 7 bases short, with 16 bases between. This CDR3 contains 15 residues. Germline loops: CDR1 MNHEY, CDR2 SVGEGT. The CDR3 DNA sequence: TGTGCCAGCAGTTATTGGCAGGGAAGAGGACAGCCCCAGCATTTT. Translating gives CASSYWQGRGQPQHF.

This chain links TRBV6-5 with TRBJ1-3; no definite D call. The germline V and J ends were trimmed by 7 bases and 2 bases, with 6 bases remaining between them. Per germline, CDR1 MNHEY and CDR2 SVGAGI. The CDR3 extends over 12 amino acids. CDR3 coding DNA: TGTGCCAGCATCTCCACTGGAAACACCATATATTTT. The encoded protein is CASISTGNTIYF.

The rearrangement links TRBV19 to TRBJ1-2; D gene uncertain. Trimming removed 5 bases at V and 3 bases at J, with 16 bases between. Per germline, CDR1 LNHDA and CDR2 SQIVND (reference sequence). The CDR3 contains 15 residues. The CDR3 nucleotides are TGTGCCAGTAGTCCCCGCGCTTCGACGGACTATGGCTACACCTTC. It translates to CASSPRASTDYGYTF.

This clone appeared once. Additional DNA sequences in this sample encode the identical CDR3. The chain recombines TRBV6-5 with TRBJ2-7; perhaps TRBD1 as D (5 bases). Per germline, CDR1 MNHEY and CDR2 SVGAGI. The V and J ends lost 2 bases and 1 base respectively, with 6 bases between them. CDR3 length: 13 amino acids. CDR3 loop: CASSYDRSYEQYF. The CDR3 coding sequence is TGTGCCAGCAGTTACGACAGATCCTACGAGCAGTACTTC.

The V gene is TRBV7-9, the J gene TRBJ1-4; TRBD1 matches at 8 bases. The CDR3 length is 18 residues. Germline V gene sequence: CDR1 SEHNR, CDR2 FQNEAQ (reference sequence). J gave up 3 bases and V 2 bases, and 11 bases lay outside the gene matches. The CDR3 spells CASSLRTQGGHANEKLFF. In nucleotides, the CDR3 is TGTGCCAGCAGCTTAAGGACACAGGGGGGACATGCTAATGAAAAACTGTTTTTT.

This rearrangement joins TRBV30 to TRBJ1-5; the match to TRBD1 covers 9 bases. The CDR3 extends over 18 amino acids. Per germline, CDR1 GTSNPN and CDR2 SVGIG (reference sequence). J gave up 2 bases and V 3 bases, and 14 bases lay outside the gene matches. In nucleotides, the CDR3 is TGTGCCTGGAGCGCTTCCGGGACAGGGATCATCGGCAATCAGCCCCAGCATTTT. This encodes CAWSASGTGIIGNQPQHF. Full variable domain (missing parts from reference TRBV30 and TRBJ1-5): SQTIHQWPATLVQPVGSPLSLECTVEGTSNPNLYWYRQAAGRGLQLLFYSVGIGQISSEVPQNLSASRPQDRQFILSSKKLLLSDSGFYLCAWSASGTGIIGNQPQHFGDGTRLSIL.

With respect to this clone: Relative to the germline gene, one junction end is altered; a read error may explain this. The CDR3 sequence: CSVLTGVRIF. CDR3 sequence (DNA): TGCAGCGTTCTAACGGGGGTCCGGATCTTC. The gene calls are TRBV29-1 and TRBJ2-1, with D perhaps TRBD2 (6 bases). Germline V gene lookup returns CDR1 SQVTM and CDR2 ANQGSEA. CDR3 length equals 10 residues.

This chain joins TRBV9 and TRBJ2-1; D gene unclear. Germline CDR1 and CDR2: SGDLS and YYNGEE. V lost 3 bases, J lost 8 bases, and 18 bases lay in between. The CDR3 covers 15 residues. The CDR3 region has the DNA TGTGCCAGCAGCGGCCGGGCCATAAGTCTGGATGAGCAGTTCTTC. Protein sequence: CASSGRAISLDEQFF.

J is TRBJ1-5 and V is TRBV7-2; D is ambiguous. This CDR3 has 14 amino acids. V was trimmed by 5 bases and J by 4 bases, leaving 12 bases between them. Germline CDR1 SGHTA, CDR2 FQGNSA. The CDR3 DNA reads as TGTGCCAGCAGCGCTGGGCTACCAAATCAGCCCCAGCATTTT. Residues: CASSAGLPNQPQHF.

V usage is TRBV6-5 and J usage is TRBJ1-1, with 7 bases fitting TRBD1. The V gene's germline CDR1 is MNHEY and CDR2 SVGAGI. The ends lost 5 bases at V and 11 bases at J; junction bases unmatched: 11. This CDR3 region has 13 residues. The CDR3 DNA reads as TGTGCCAGCAGTCTTAACAGGGGAAGGAAGGCTTTCTTT. The encoded protein is CASSLNRGRKAFF.

This chain connects TRBV12-3 or TRBV12-4 to TRBJ2-7, with D perhaps TRBD1 or TRBD2 (5 bases each). The CDR3 has 12 amino acids. V lost 11 bases and J 5 bases, leaving 16 bases between the germline ends. CDR3 in DNA: TGTGCCTCCCGGGACCAAGCCGACGAGCAGTACTTC. The encoded protein is CASRDQADEQYF.

The chain recombines TRBV2 with TRBJ1-5, with D uncertain. V dropped 4 bases and J dropped 5 bases, with 9 bases sitting between them. The germline V gene encodes CDR1 SNHLY and CDR2 FYNNEI. This CDR3 has 13 residues. CDR3 bases: TGTGCCAGCAGTGTAAGCGGGGATCAGCCCCAGCATTTT. It translates to CASSVSGDQPQHF.

The rearrangement links TRBV4-1 to TRBJ1-2; 9 nucleotides match TRBD1. This CDR3 has 17 amino acids. With 4 bases clipped from V and 8 bases from J, the junction kept 17 bases outside the gene matches. Germline assignment: CDR1 MGHRA and CDR2 YSYEKL. The CDR3 DNA follows: TGCGCCAGCAGCCCACCAGGGGGAGAAGACAGGGGGAAGGGCTACACCTTC. It specifies CASSPPGGEDRGKGYTF.

This clone was seen just once. The J gene is TRBJ1-1, the V gene TRBV18; TRBD1 aligns across 7 bases. The J segment lost 3 bases and the V segment lost 1 base, leaving 14 bases of the junction unmatched. The CDR3 loop spans 18 amino acids. Germline V gene lookup returns CDR1 KGHSH and CDR2 LQKENI. The CDR3 protein is CASSPLDRAPTHDTEAFF. The CDR3 bases are TGTGCCAGCTCACCACTCGACAGGGCCCCAACCCATGACACTGAAGCTTTCTTT.

To note about this clone: This same CDR3 is encoded by further DNA sequences in the sample. The V and J genes are TRBV5-1 and TRBJ2-1; the match to TRBD2 covers 7 bases. From germline, CDR1 is SGHRS and CDR2 YFSETQ. Trimming cost V 0 bases and J 0 bases; bases outside gene matches: 0. The CDR3 runs to 15 residues. CDR3 region: CASSLVAGSYNEQFF. DNA of the CDR3: TGCGCCAGCAGCTTGGTAGCGGGCTCCTACAATGAGCAGTTCTTC.

The chain couples TRBV19 to TRBJ2-1; D tentatively fits TRBD1 or TRBD2 (5 bases each). The germline V gene encodes CDR1 LNHDA and CDR2 SQIVND (reference sequence). The CDR3 covers 14 residues. Trimming pared 4 bases from V and 7 bases from J, leaving 14 bases between. In nucleotides, the CDR3 is TGTGCCAGTAGTACGAGACTGGGGGAGAATGAGCAGTTCTTC. It translates to CASSTRLGENEQFF.

CDR3 sequence reads: CASFPTGSYGYTF. The CDR3 coding sequence is TGTGCCAGCTTTCCGACAGGGTCCTATGGCTACACCTTC. The chain uses TRBV2 and TRBJ1-2; 7 bases match TRBD1. Per the germline V gene, CDR1 is SNHLY and CDR2 is FYNNEI. The CDR3 is 13 amino acids. V gave up 8 bases and J gave up 4 bases; unmatched junction bases: 7.

The chain links TRBV19 to TRBJ2-5; TRBD2 aligns across 14 bases. J was trimmed by 4 bases and V by 8 bases; bases with no gene match: 9. CDR1 is LNHDA, CDR2 SQIVND, per germline (reference sequence). The CDR3 is made up of 16 amino acids. Here the CDR3 reads CASRARLAGGAETQYF. The CDR3 region has the DNA TGTGCCAGTCGCGCGCGACTAGCGGGAGGGGCAGAGACCCAGTACTTC.

This sequence joins TRBV19 and TRBJ2-7; TRBD1 agrees at 9 bases. Germline CDR1 reads LNHDA; CDR2 reads SQIVND (reference sequence). The CDR3 contains 15 residues. V dropped 2 bases and J dropped 2; count of bases not matched to a gene: 4. CDR3 bases: TGTGCCAGTAGTATATCGGGACAGGGACCCTACGAGCAGTACTTC. This codes for CASSISGQGPYEQYF.

This clone was picked up one time. The genes are TRBV28 and TRBJ2-3; 9 nucleotides agree with TRBD1. V shed 6 bases, J shed 3 bases, and the junction held 4 bases outside the gene matches. The CDR3 covers 14 residues. CDR1 and CDR2 (germline): MDHEN, SYDVKM. For the CDR3, the DNA is TGTGCCAGCAGAAGACAGGGGGTAACAGATACGCAGTATTTT. It yields the protein CASRRQGVTDTQYF.